This T cell receptor beta chain was retrieved from a study of blood T cell repertoires in COVID-19. Study-level information: The analysed material was cDNA or gDNA that came from T cells, B-cell-depleted T cells, or PBMCs.

The CDR3 sequence is 16 residues long. J was trimmed by 1 base and V by 0 bases; bases with no gene match: 6. Germline V gene sequence: CDR1 SGHVS, CDR2 FNYEAQ. It was during active infection that Seattle patients were enrolled and then longitudinally followed. Under the authors' procedure: Amplified reference gene primers provided the basis for estimating nucleated cell counts. TCRdb keeps only in-frame clones here, not all; method: immunoSEQ multiplex PCR. That table supplies the V and J calls and clone size; D and trimming were determined from the DNA. The sample has about 330,000 clones, roughly 90% seen once.

Material for sequencing was peripheral blood. The chain employs TRBV7-6 and TRBJ2-7; 7 nucleotides line up with TRBD2. The TCR originated in a young man with COVID-19, enrolled during active disease. The CDR3 nucleotides are TGTGCCAGCAGCTTAGCGCCCAGCGGGAAGTCCTACGAGCAGTACTTC. Its protein product is CASSLAPSGKSYEQYF.